The 10 T cell receptor beta chains below all came from one sample that was sequenced in a study of blood T cell repertoires in COVID-19. Only in-frame clones appear in the TCRdb table, and some are missing; sequencing was by immunoSEQ multiplex PCR. The repertoire holds some 200,000 clones, with about 86% as singletons. The specimen sequenced was peripheral blood. The receptors were sampled from a man aged 18 to 29 with active or convalescent COVID-19.

This chain links TRBV11-1 with TRBJ2-1; 9 positions agree with TRBD1. J was trimmed by 1 base and V by 8 bases; bases with no gene match: 6. In germline, CDR1 is SGHAT, CDR2 FQDESV (reference sequence). CDR3 length: 15 residues. The CDR3 nucleotides are TGTGCCAGCGCCACAGGGGGCCAATCCTACAATGAGCAGTTCTTC. It translates to CASATGGQSYNEQFF.

This clone was counted only a few times. The CDR3 nucleotides are TGTGCCAGCAACGTGGGGGGAGGACAGCCCCAGCATTTT. Encoded protein: CASNVGGGQPQHF. V and J are TRBV2 and TRBJ1-5, with D possibly being TRBD1 (5 bases). CDR3 size: 13 residues. Looked up from germline, CDR1 is SNHLY and CDR2 is FYNNEI. Trimming removed 7 bases from V and 7 bases from J, with 14 bases in between.

The chain couples TRBV3-1 (or the pseudogene TRBV3-2) to TRBJ1-4; 9 nucleotides line up with TRBD1. CDR3 length: 15 amino acids. The germline gives CDR1 LGHDT, CDR2 YNNKEL (reference sequence). V dropped 7 bases and J dropped 8; count of bases not matched to a gene: 11. In nucleotides, the CDR3 is TGTGCCAGCACCTCAAGTGCGGGACAGGGCGAAAAACTGTTTTTT. Protein product: CASTSSAGQGEKLFF.

The CDR3 loop reads CASSDMAGAGDTQYF. DNA of the CDR3: TGTGCCAGCAGTGACATGGCAGGGGCAGGTGATACGCAGTATTTT. This chain joins TRBV6-4 and TRBJ2-3; possible D gene TRBD1, 6 bases. The ends were cut back, 2 bases at V and 6 bases at J, with 15 bases in the middle. Germline CDR1 MRHNA, CDR2 SNTAGT. This CDR3 region has 15 residues.

The chain couples TRBV18 to TRBJ1-1; 12 bases line up with TRBD1. The CDR3 covers 17 residues. Germline CDR1 KGHSH, CDR2 LQKENI. V lost 5 bases, J lost 0 bases, and 7 bases stayed unmatched. The CDR3 sequence: CASSAGTGGGVNTEAFF. The CDR3 nucleotides are TGTGCCAGCTCAGCAGGGACAGGGGGCGGGGTGAACACTGAAGCTTTCTTT.

This clone showed up just once. This chain uses TRBV10-1 with TRBJ1-5, with D possibly TRBD1 on 5 matching bases. Germline CDR1 and CDR2: WNHNN and SYGVQD (reference sequence). V was cut by 3 bases and J by 4 bases, with 7 bases left in between. This CDR3 spans 13 amino acids. The CDR3 coding sequence is TGCGCCAGCAGTGAACGGGGGAATCAGCCCCAGCATTTT. Its translation is CASSERGNQPQHF.

The CDR3 DNA reads TGTGCCAGTAGTACGAGACAGACAGATGGCTACACCTTC. Translation: CASSTRQTDGYTF. V is TRBV19 and J is TRBJ1-2; D may be TRBD1 (5 bases). The CDR3 sequence is 13 residues long. V was clipped by 4 bases and J by 6 bases, with 12 bases between them. CDR1 is LNHDA, CDR2 SQIVND, per germline (reference sequence).

This clone was seen a handful of times. The CDR3 DNA sequence: TGTGCCAGCAGCCCGGAGGCAAACACAATATATGGCTACACCTTC. As protein: CASSPEANTIYGYTF. The V and J genes are TRBV4-2 and TRBJ1-2; no clear D gene. The CDR3 runs to 15 residues. The germline V gene encodes CDR1 LGHNA and CDR2 YNFKEQ. Trimming pared 4 bases from V and 5 bases from J, leaving 17 bases between.

The V call is TRBV19, the J call TRBJ2-1, with D uncertain. Germline-derived CDR1 and CDR2 are LNHDA and SQIVND (reference sequence). The CDR3 loop spans 12 amino acids. V was cut by 7 bases and J by 10 bases, with 14 bases left in between. The CDR3 protein is CASISGVGEQFF. Written as DNA, the CDR3 is TGTGCCAGTATTTCAGGTGTAGGAGAGCAGTTCTTC.

Comment on this clone: The sample contains more than one DNA sequence encoding this CDR3. The V call is TRBV5-1, the J call TRBJ1-1; 10 nucleotides line up with TRBD1. Germline CDR1 and CDR2: SGHRS and YFSETQ. This CDR3 region has 16 residues. V gave up 0 bases and J gave up 0 bases; unmatched junction bases: 2. CDR3 region: CASSLGTGGMNTEAFF. The CDR3 region has the DNA TGCGCCAGCAGCTTGGGGACAGGGGGAATGAACACTGAAGCTTTCTTT.